This T cell receptor beta chain was captured by sequencing in a study of early T cells in non-severe SARS-CoV-2 infection. At the level of the study: The sequenced material was bulk RNA from unsorted whole blood, and its chains were unpaired. Study-wide results and caveats: Matching with VDJdb favored anti-spike CD8 responses (missing private and CD4 specificities).

As for this clonotype: The antigen is undetermined.

Each CDR3 protein is one row after TCRdb ran MiXCR on the 5' RACE reads. The table has around 70,000 distinct CDR3 sequences, 10% to 15% seen once. Germline V CDR1 and CDR2: MDHEN, SYDVKM. V gave up 5 bases and J gave up 6 bases, with 14 bases separating them. This CDR3 region has 13 residues. Sequencing input: whole blood. This clonotype was sampled from an adult who was a healthcare worker with PCR-confirmed SARS-CoV-2 infection or an uninfected control (not recorded which). The rearrangement links TRBV28 to TRBJ2-7; TRBD1 might be the D (6 bases). CDR3: CASSPDRIREQYF. In DNA form, the CDR3 reads TGTGCCAGCAGTCCCGACAGGATCCGCGAGCAGTACTTC.